What follows is one TCR beta chain and its context. Its cognate antigen is unknown. Between the trimmed V and J ends, which lost 6 bases and 2 bases, there was a span of 14 bases. From germline, CDR1 is WSHSY and CDR2 SAAADI. This CDR3 contains 14 residues. The entry originates in a study of cytomegalovirus exposure and HLA in healthy donors. The PCR was carried out with 60 Vbeta primers and 13 Jbeta primers. Repertoires were generated with immunoSEQ multiplex PCR, while TCRdb's copy carries only in-frame clones and drops some. The sample consists of about 150,000 clones, about 10% of them appearing once. Study findings and constraints: In a later analysis, HLA-C alleles had the fewest associated TCRs, DRB1 alleles the most. In vitro data verified a few CMV-associated chains as specific for CMV antigens.

Specimen: PBMCs. This chain connects TRBV10-2 to TRBJ2-7; D may be TRBD1 (5 bases). This TCR was recovered from a woman aged 40 to 50 in good health and CMV-seropositive. The CDR3 DNA sequence: TGCGCCAGCAGACGACCAGGGTCCCCCTACGAGCAGTACTTC. Amino acids: CASRRPGSPYEQYF.